This TCR beta chain emerged from a study of glioma-infiltrating T cells. Regarding the study as a whole: Tissue and blood shared very few CDR3 sequences.

In regard to this clonotype: The target antigen is unknown.

Using RNA template, CDR3s of TCR alpha and beta were amplified with iRepertoire arm-PCR. For one-step reverse transcription and amplification, 100-400 ng of tissue mRNA or PBMC total RNA was used. Via MiXCR, TCRdb re-called the multiplex PCR reads, giving one row per CDR3 protein. The sample has several thousand distinct CDR3 sequences, about 40% seen once. The sequence derives from a human donor with low-grade glioma or glioblastoma, undergoing nonglioma brain surgery, or in good health (not recorded which). The sequencing sample was made of glioma tissue, nonneoplastic brain tissue, or PBMCs (not recorded which).

In nucleotides, the CDR3 is TGTGCCCCCCGCACAGGGGACCAGTACCAGCATTTT. Translation: CAPRTGDQYQHF. The genes are TRBV24-1 and TRBJ1-5; TRBD1 matches 7 bases. CDR1 is KGHDR, CDR2 SFDVKD, per germline. V lost 12 bases to trimming and J lost 12 bases; unmatched junction nucleotides: 13. The CDR3 has 12 amino acids.